This T cell receptor beta chain emerged from a study of Ad26.COV2.S vaccination and SARS-CoV-2 variants. Study-wide results and limits: Spike-specific TCR breadth in vaccine recipients exceeded that seen in placebo recipients. Substantial post-vaccination breadth of spike-specific CD8+ and CD4+ T cell responses was reported. The TCR breadth and depth analyses may have understated or missed part of the total T cell responses.

Worth noting for this clone: Its specificity is unknown.

The CDR3 runs to 12 residues. Per the germline V gene, CDR1 is MNHNY and CDR2 is SVGAGI (reference sequence). The V end lost 3 bases, the J end lost 7 bases, and 9 bases lay between the germline ends. Sequencing used immunoSEQ multiplex PCR; TCRdb keeps in-frame clones, though not all of them. This table has 300,000 to 450,000 clones, about 91% appearing once. The clonotype was recovered from a human donor who had recovered from COVID-19. The genes are TRBV6-6 and TRBJ1-2, with D perhaps matching TRBD1 (5 bases). The sequenced sample was peripheral blood, obtained after recovery from COVID-19. The CDR3, as DNA: TGTGCCAGCAGTTATACCGGGGGTGGCTACACCTTC. Amino acids: CASSYTGGGYTF.